Only a few counts were recorded for the clone carrying this T cell receptor beta chain. Its specificity is not known. TCRdb itself ran the 5' RACE reads through MiXCR, one entry per CDR3 protein. The repertoire has more than 600,000 distinct CDR3 sequences, over 15% of them found once; the top ten carry around 14%. The record originates from a study of identical twins. Trimming took 4 bases from V and 1 from J; bases not matched to a gene: 3. The CDR3 contains 17 residues. Study conclusions and caveats: Beta out-of-frame sequences showed weaker excess twin sharing.

This sample also belongs to another study, concerning T cells expressing NK-cell markers.

This receptor was identified in a woman aged 18-29 years in good health. The sample was PBMCs. The chain couples TRBV12-3 or TRBV12-4 to TRBJ2-6, with 11 bases lining up with TRBD1. This CDR3 reads CASSSDRGLSGANVLTF. The CDR3 DNA reads TGTGCCAGCAGTTCGGACAGGGGGCTTTCTGGGGCCAACGTCCTGACTTTC.